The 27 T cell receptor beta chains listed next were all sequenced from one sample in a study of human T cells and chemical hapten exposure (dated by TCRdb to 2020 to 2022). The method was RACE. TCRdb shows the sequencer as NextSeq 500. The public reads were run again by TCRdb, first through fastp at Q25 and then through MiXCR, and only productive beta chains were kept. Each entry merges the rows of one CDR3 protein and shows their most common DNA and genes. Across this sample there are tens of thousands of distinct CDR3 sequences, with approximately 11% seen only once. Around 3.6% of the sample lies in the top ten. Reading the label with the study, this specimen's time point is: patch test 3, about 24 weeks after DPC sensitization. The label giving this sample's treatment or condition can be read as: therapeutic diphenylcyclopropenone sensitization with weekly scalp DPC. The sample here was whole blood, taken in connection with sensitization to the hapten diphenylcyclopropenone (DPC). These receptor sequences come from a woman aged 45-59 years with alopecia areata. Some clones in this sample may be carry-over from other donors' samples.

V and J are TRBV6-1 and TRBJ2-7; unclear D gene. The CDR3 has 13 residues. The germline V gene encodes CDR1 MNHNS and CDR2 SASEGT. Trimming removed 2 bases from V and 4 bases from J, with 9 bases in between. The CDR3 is CASSELGWYEQYF. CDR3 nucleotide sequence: TGTGCCAGCAGTGAACTGGGTTGGTACGAGCAGTACTTC.

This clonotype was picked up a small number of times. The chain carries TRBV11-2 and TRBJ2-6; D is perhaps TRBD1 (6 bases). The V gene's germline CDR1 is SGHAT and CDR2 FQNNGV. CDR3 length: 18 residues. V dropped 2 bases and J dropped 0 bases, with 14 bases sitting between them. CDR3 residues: CASSLNPGHVSGANVLTF. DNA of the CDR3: TGTGCCAGCAGCTTAAACCCGGGACACGTCTCTGGGGCCAACGTCCTGACTTTC.

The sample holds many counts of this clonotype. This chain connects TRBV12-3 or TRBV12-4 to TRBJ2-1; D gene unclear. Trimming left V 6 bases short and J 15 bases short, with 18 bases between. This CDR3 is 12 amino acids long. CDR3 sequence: CASRPDGRGSFF. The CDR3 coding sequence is TGTGCCAGCAGACCGGACGGCCGTGGATCGTTCTTC.

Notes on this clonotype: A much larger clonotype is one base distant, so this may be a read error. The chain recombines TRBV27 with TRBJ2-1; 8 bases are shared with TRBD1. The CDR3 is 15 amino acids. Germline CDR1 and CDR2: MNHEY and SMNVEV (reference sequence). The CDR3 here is CAISLDGQGYNEQFF. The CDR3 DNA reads TGTGCCATCAGTTTAGACGGACAGGGCTACAATGAGCAGTTCTTC.

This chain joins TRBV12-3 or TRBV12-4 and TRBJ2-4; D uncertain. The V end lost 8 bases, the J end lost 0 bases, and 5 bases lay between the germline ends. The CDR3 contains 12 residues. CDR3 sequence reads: CASRLAKNIQYF. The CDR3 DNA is TGTGCCAGCCGACTAGCCAAAAACATTCAGTACTTC.

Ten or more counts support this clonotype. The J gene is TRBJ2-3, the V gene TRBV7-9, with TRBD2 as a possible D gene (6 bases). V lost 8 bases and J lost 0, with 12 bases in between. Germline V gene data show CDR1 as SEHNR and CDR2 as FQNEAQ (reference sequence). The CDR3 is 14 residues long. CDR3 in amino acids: CASEGLASTDTQYF. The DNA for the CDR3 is TGTGCCAGCGAAGGGCTAGCGAGCACAGATACGCAGTATTTT.

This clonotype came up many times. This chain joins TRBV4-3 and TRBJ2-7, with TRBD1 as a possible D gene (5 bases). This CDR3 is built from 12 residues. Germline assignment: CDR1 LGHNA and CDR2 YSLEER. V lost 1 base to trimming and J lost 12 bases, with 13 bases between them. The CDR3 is CASSQVGQSLYF. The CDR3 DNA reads TGCGCCAGCAGCCAAGTAGGACAATCTCTGTACTTC.

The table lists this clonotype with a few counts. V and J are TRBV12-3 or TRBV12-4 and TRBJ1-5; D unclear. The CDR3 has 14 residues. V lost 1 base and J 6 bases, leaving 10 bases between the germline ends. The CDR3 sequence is CASSLGTRFQPQHF. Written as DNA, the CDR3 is TGTGCCAGCAGTTTAGGCACCAGGTTTCAGCCCCAGCATTTT.

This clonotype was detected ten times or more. As DNA, the CDR3 is TGTGCCAGTAGTATATTGAGCGGGAGTCGACAAGAGACCCAGTACTTC. Residues: CASSILSGSRQETQYF. The rearrangement links TRBV19 to TRBJ2-5; 8 bases agree with TRBD2. V gave up 2 bases and J gave up 2 bases; unmatched junction bases: 7. The CDR3 length is 16 residues. Germline V gives CDR1 LNHDA, CDR2 SQIVND (reference sequence).

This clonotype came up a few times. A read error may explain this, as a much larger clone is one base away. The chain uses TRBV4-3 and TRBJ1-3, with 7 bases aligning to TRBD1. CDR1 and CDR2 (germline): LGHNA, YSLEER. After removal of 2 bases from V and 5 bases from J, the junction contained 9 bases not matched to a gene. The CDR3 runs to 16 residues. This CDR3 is CASSQLITGDRNTIYF. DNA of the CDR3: TGCGCCAGCAGCCAACTGATCACAGGGGACAGAAACACCATATATTTT.

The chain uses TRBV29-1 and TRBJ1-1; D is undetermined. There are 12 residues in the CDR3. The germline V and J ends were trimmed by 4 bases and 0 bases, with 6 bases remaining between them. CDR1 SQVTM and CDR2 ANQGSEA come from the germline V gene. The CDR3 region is CSVGRVNTEAFF. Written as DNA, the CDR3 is TGCAGCGTTGGCCGGGTGAACACTGAAGCTTTCTTT.

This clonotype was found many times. The CDR3 here is CASSPYGGGYTF. Here the CDR3 DNA reads TGTGCCAGCTCACCCTATGGGGGTGGCTACACCTTC. The chain links TRBV18 to TRBJ1-2, with D possibly being TRBD1 (5 bases). V dropped 3 bases and J dropped 7 bases, with 9 bases sitting between them. In germline, CDR1 is KGHSH, CDR2 LQKENI. The CDR3 runs to 12 residues.

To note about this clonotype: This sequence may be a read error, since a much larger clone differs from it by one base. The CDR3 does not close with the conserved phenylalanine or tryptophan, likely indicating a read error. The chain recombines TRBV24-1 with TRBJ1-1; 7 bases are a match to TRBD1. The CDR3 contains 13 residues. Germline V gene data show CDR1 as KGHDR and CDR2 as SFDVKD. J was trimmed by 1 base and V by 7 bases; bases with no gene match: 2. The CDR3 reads CATREGANTEAFS. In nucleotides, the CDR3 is TGTGCCACCAGAGAGGGGGCGAACACTGAAGCTTTCTCT.

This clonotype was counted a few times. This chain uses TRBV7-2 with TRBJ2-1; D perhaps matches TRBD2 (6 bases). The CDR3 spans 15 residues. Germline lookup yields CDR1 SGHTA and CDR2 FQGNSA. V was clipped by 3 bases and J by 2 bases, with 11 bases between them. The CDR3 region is CASSLPGATYNEQFF. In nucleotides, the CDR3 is TGTGCCAGCAGCTTGCCGGGAGCGACCTACAATGAGCAGTTCTTC.

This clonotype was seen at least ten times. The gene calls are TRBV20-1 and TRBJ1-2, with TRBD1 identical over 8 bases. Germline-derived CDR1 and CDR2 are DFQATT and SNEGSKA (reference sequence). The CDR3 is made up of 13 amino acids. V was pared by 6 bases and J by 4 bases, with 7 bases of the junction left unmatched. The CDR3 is CSAQTGGSYGYTF. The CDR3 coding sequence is TGCAGTGCGCAAACAGGGGGGTCCTATGGCTACACCTTC.

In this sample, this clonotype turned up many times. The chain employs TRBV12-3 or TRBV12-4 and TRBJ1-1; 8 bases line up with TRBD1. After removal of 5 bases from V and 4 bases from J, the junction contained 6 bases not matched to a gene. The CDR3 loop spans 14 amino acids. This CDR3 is CASSLATGATEAFF. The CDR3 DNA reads TGTGCCAGCAGTCTTGCGACAGGGGCCACTGAAGCTTTCTTT.

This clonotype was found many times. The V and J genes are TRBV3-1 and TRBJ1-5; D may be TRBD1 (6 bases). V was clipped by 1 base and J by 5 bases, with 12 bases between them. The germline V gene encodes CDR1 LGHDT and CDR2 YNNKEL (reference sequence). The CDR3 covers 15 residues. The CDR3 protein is CASSQGSGDYQPQHF. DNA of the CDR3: TGTGCCAGCAGCCAAGGGTCAGGGGATTATCAGCCCCAGCATTTT.

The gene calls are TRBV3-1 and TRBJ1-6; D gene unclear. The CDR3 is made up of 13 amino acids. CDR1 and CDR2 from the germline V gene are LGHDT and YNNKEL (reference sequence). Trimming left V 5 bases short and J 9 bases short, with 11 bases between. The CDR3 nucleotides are TGTGCCAGCAGCTCCCATGTGGTTTCACCCCTCCACTTT. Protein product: CASSSHVVSPLHF.

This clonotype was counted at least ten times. CDR3 DNA: TGTGCCAGCTCACCACCGGGACAGGGGCTTAACTATGGCTACACCTTC. This encodes CASSPPGQGLNYGYTF. V usage is TRBV18 and J usage is TRBJ1-2, with TRBD1 identical over 10 bases. CDR1 is KGHSH, CDR2 LQKENI, per germline. The CDR3 contains 16 residues. V trimming: 0 bases; J trimming: 1 base; junction bases outside the gene matches: 2.

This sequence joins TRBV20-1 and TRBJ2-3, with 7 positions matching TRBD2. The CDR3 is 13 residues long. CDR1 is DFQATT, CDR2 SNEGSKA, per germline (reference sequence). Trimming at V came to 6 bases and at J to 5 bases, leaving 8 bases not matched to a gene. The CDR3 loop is CSAPSGAVDTQYF. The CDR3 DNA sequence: TGCAGTGCCCCTAGCGGAGCGGTAGATACGCAGTATTTT.

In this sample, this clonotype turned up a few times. The CDR3 bases are TGTGCCAGCACGGGATTAGGCTACGAGCAGTACTTC. Its protein product is CASTGLGYEQYF. This sequence joins TRBV11-2 and TRBJ2-7, with D maybe TRBD2 (5 bases). Trimming pared 7 bases from V and 3 bases from J, leaving 10 bases between. Germline-derived CDR1 and CDR2 are SGHAT and FQNNGV. This CDR3 has 12 residues.

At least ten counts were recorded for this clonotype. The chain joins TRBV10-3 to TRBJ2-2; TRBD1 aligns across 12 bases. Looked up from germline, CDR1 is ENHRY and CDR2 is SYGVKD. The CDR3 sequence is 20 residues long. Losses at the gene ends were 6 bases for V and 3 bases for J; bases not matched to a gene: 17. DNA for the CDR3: TGTGCCATCAGACGCGCCCCGGGACAGGGGGCCAAGGGGGACACCGGGGAGCTGTTTTTT. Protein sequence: CAIRRAPGQGAKGDTGELFF.

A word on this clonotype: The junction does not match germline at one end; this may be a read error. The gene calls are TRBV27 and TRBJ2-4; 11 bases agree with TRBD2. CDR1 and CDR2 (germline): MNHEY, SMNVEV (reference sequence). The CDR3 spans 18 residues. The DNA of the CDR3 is TGTGCCAGCAGTCCCGCCCGGACTAGCGGGTGGGCCAATAACATTCAGTACTTC. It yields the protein CASSPARTSGWANNIQYF.

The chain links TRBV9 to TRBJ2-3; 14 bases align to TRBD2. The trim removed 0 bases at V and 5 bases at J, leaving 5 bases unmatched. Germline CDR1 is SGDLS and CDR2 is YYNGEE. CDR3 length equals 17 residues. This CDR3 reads CASSVATSGRVGDTQYF. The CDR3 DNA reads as TGTGCCAGCAGCGTAGCGACTAGCGGGAGGGTTGGAGATACGCAGTATTTT.

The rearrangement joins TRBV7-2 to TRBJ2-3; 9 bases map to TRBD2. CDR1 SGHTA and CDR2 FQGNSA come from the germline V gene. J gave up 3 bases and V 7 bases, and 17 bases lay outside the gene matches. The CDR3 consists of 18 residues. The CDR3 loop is CASTLSRISGSTTDTQYF. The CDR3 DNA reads TGTGCCAGCACCCTCTCGCGCATTAGCGGGAGTACAACAGATACGCAGTATTTT.

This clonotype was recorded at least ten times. The CDR3 bases are TGTGCCAGCAGCGAGGGACTAGCGGGAACCTACGAGCAGTACTTC. Protein sequence: CASSEGLAGTYEQYF. J is TRBJ2-7 and V is TRBV21-1; the tabulated D call, TRBD2, remains unverified against the DNA. TRBV21-1 is reported as a pseudogene. This CDR3 has 15 amino acids.

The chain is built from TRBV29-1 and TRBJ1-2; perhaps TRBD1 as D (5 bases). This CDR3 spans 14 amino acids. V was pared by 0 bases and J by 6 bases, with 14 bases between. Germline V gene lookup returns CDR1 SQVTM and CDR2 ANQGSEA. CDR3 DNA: TGCAGCGTTGAAGATCGGCGACAGCTCAATGGCTACACCTTC. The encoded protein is CSVEDRRQLNGYTF.